This T cell receptor beta chain originates from a study of cytomegalovirus exposure and HLA in healthy donors. Study-wide background: From HLA-typed donors, an early data release held approximately 85 million unique TCRs. Regarding the study as a whole: Common viral pathogens (according to a later analysis) appeared linked to several of the most significant clusters. Certain sequence variants were highly shared and formed a cluster, and this cluster was likely a sequencing artifact. CMV serostatus alone was available as immune exposure information.

V was pared by 5 bases and J by 5 bases, with 12 bases of the junction left unmatched. Germline V lookup: CDR1 SGHVS, CDR2 FNYEAQ. The length of the CDR3 is 16 residues. The PCR used 60 Vbeta and 13 Jbeta primers. Profiling relied on immunoSEQ multiplex PCR, and the TCRdb table lists in-frame clones only, not all of them. Its table lists under 250,000 clones. With regard to this clone: Its antigen is still unknown.

The sequencing input was PBMCs. The chain employs TRBV7-6 and TRBJ2-5; 9 nucleotides match TRBD2. The receptor comes from a girl aged 2-15 years in good health and CMV-seropositive. CDR3 sequence (DNA): TGTGCCAGCAGCCGACCTATACAGCGGGAGGCTGAGACCCAGTACTTC. This gives the protein CASSRPIQREAETQYF. The full variable domain, completed using reference TRBV7-6 and TRBJ2-5, is GAGVSQSPRYKVTKRGQDVALRCDPISGHVSLYWYRQALGQGPEFLTYFNYEAQQDKSGLPNDRFSAERPEGSISTLTIQRTEQRDSAMYRCASSRPIQREAETQYFGPGTRLLVL.